This T cell receptor beta chain was sequenced for a study of OX40 agonist ivuxolimab in advanced cancers. Whole-study findings and limits: Some of the nonresponding patients also showed low levels of normalized T-cell clonal expansion.

In its sample, this clone was seen a few times. Its antigen is as yet unknown. Sequenced by immunoSEQ multiplex PCR; TCRdb stores in-frame clones only, minus some. The sample shows some 66,000 clones, 70% to 80% of them seen only once. Germline CDR1 and CDR2: SGHAT and FQNNGV. The CDR3 has 14 residues. The ends were cut back, 4 bases at V and 0 bases at J, with 10 bases in the middle. Researchers took blood at baseline, on cycle 4 day 1, and on cycle 7 day 1. The rearrangement joins TRBV11-2 to TRBJ2-7; D remains ambiguous. This specimen was CD4+ or CD8+ T cells sorted from blood, taken in a trial of the OX40 agonist ivuxolimab. The clonotype originates from an adult with an advanced solid tumor such as melanoma, head and neck, liver or kidney cancer. The CDR3 loop reads CASSSAVSSYEQYF. The CDR3 DNA is TGTGCCAGCAGCTCCGCTGTTAGCTCCTACGAGCAGTACTTC.